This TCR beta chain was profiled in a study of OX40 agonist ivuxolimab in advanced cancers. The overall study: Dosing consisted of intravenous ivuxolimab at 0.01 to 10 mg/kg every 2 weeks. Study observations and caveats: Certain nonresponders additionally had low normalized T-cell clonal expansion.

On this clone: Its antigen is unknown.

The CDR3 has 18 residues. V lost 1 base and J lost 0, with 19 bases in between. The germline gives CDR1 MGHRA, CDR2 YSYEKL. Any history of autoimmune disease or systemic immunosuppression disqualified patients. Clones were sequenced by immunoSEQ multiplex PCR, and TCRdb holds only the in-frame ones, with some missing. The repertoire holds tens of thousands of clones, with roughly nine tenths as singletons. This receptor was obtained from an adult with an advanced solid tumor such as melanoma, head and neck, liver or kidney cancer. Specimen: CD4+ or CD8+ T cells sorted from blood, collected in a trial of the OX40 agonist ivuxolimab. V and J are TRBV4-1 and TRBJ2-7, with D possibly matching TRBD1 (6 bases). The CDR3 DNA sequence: TGCGCCAGCAGCCAAGGACAGGTCAGGGCTCCGAGCTCCTACGAGCAGTACTTC. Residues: CASSQGQVRAPSSYEQYF.